These 18 T cell receptor beta chains were all obtained from the same sample, sequenced in a study of T cell changes during pregnancy in multiple sclerosis. Here immunoSEQ multiplex PCR was the method, and the copy in TCRdb shows in-frame clones only, minus some. The repertoire holds about 38,000 clones, with more than 85% as singletons. The source was CD8+ T cells from peripheral blood mononuclear cells, collected after pregnancy. Receptor source: a female donor with multiple sclerosis, enrolled in a pregnancy study.

The chain uses TRBV5-6 and TRBJ2-1, with D unclear. CDR1 is SGHDT, CDR2 YYEEEE, per germline. This CDR3 has 14 residues. V shed 2 bases and J shed 4 bases, with 10 bases lying between them. The CDR3 nucleotides are TGTGCCAGCAGCTTCAATACGGGTTACAATGAGCAGTTCTTC. Translated, it gives CASSFNTGYNEQFF.

The chain couples TRBV20-1 to TRBJ2-7; D gene uncertain. CDR3 length: 10 amino acids. Deletions cut 4 bases from V and 2 bases from J, with 3 bases between. Germline V gene sequence: CDR1 DFQATT, CDR2 SNEGSKA (reference sequence). DNA for the CDR3: TGCAGTGCTATCGCCTACGAGCAGTACTTC. This codes for CSAIAYEQYF.

The chain joins TRBV28 to TRBJ2-1, with 7 nucleotides matching TRBD2. Germline V lookup: CDR1 MDHEN, CDR2 SYDVKM. V was pared by 2 bases and J by 6 bases, with 7 bases of the junction left unmatched. The CDR3 has 15 residues. The CDR3 loop reads CASSLEGGPINEQFF. The DNA for the CDR3 is TGTGCCAGCAGTTTAGAGGGAGGGCCTATCAATGAGCAGTTCTTC.

CDR3 loop: CASSSVTGAGTQYF. CDR3 nucleotides: TGTGCCAGCAGCTCCGTAACGGGAGCCGGTACGCAGTATTTT. J is TRBJ2-3 and V is TRBV5-6, with D possibly TRBD2 on 6 matching bases. Germline CDR1 is SGHDT and CDR2 is YYEEEE. V lost 3 bases and J 8 bases, leaving 16 bases between the germline ends. This CDR3 has 14 residues.

The J gene is TRBJ2-7, the V gene TRBV5-1, with TRBD2 matching 7 bases. The CDR3 totals 16 residues. The J segment lost 2 bases and the V segment lost 4 bases, leaving 12 bases of the junction unmatched. In germline, CDR1 is SGHRS, CDR2 YFSETQ. DNA for the CDR3: TGCGCCAGCAGCCCCTGGGCTGCTAGCGGTCCCTACGAGCAGTACTTC. This gives the protein CASSPWAASGPYEQYF.

The rearrangement uses TRBV11-2 and TRBJ1-2; TRBD1 matches 8 bases. From germline, CDR1 is SGHAT and CDR2 FQNNGV. Trimming cost V 4 bases and J 3 bases; bases outside gene matches: 7. The CDR3 length is 15 residues. The CDR3 sequence is CASSYQGARDYGYTF. The CDR3 DNA follows: TGTGCCAGCAGCTATCAGGGGGCGCGCGACTATGGCTACACCTTC.

The genes are TRBV7-9 and TRBJ2-1; 9 nucleotides line up with TRBD2. Trimming cost V 5 bases and J 3 bases; bases outside gene matches: 8. Germline V gives CDR1 SEHNR, CDR2 FQNEAQ (reference sequence). The CDR3 loop spans 16 amino acids. CDR3 in amino acids: CASSQAVSGGYNEQFF. CDR3 coding DNA: TGTGCCAGCAGCCAGGCTGTTAGCGGGGGCTACAATGAGCAGTTCTTC.

The CDR3 bases are TGTGCCAGCAGCCCCGGATCAACGGAGCGATCTGGAAACACCATATATTTT. Residues: CASSPGSTERSGNTIYF. V and J are TRBV7-9 and TRBJ1-3; unclear D gene. The length of the CDR3 is 17 residues. Germline CDR1 SEHNR, CDR2 FQNEAQ (reference sequence). Trimming shortened V by 5 bases and J by 1 base, and 18 bases separated the two germline ends.

The CDR3 DNA reads as TGTGCCAGCAGTTTAACCCAGTATAGCAATCAGCCCCAGCATTTT. It encodes CASSLTQYSNQPQHF. The chain uses TRBV27 and TRBJ1-5; D unclear. Looked up from germline, CDR1 is MNHEY and CDR2 is SMNVEV (reference sequence). V was cut by 2 bases and J by 0 bases, with 8 bases left in between. The CDR3 totals 15 residues.

V is TRBV5-1 and J is TRBJ1-2; TRBD1 agrees at 10 bases. Germline V gives CDR1 SGHRS, CDR2 YFSETQ. The V segment lost 3 bases and the J segment 8 bases; nucleotides outside the gene matches: 7. CDR3 size: 14 residues. This chain's CDR3 is CASSSGTGDAGYTF. CDR3 in DNA: TGCGCCAGCAGCTCAGGGACAGGGGACGCCGGCTACACCTTC.

The chain uses TRBV10-3 and TRBJ2-5; 7 nucleotides agree with TRBD1. With V trimmed by 2 bases and J by 3 bases, 6 bases remained unmatched. CDR1 is ENHRY and CDR2 is SYGVKD in the germline V gene. CDR3 length equals 15 residues. The CDR3 region has the DNA TGTGCCATCAGTGAGGATGTTACAGGGGAAGAGACCCAGTACTTC. Its protein product is CAISEDVTGEETQYF.

This rearrangement joins TRBV28 to TRBJ2-2; 7 bases are a match to TRBD1. The CDR3 is 16 residues long. Germline CDR1 and CDR2: MDHEN and SYDVKM. Unmatched junction bases numbered 10, after V lost 2 bases and J lost 7 bases. CDR3 nucleotide sequence: TGTGCCAGCAGTTTAAGAGGGGGCGCCTTGGTCGGGGAGCTGTTTTTT. Amino acid sequence: CASSLRGGALVGELFF.

The rearrangement joins TRBV2 to TRBJ1-5, with D perhaps matching TRBD1 (5 bases). V dropped 6 bases and J dropped 11 bases, with 14 bases sitting between them. Germline V gives CDR1 SNHLY, CDR2 FYNNEI. CDR3 length: 12 amino acids. This chain's CDR3 is CASSFDSLAQHF. DNA of the CDR3: TGTGCCAGCAGCTTCGACAGTTTAGCCCAGCATTTT.

V and J are TRBV7-9 and TRBJ1-1; D is unresolved. The CDR3 is 15 amino acids. Trimming took 3 bases from V and 0 from J, leaving 11 bases between them. Germline CDR1 is SEHNR and CDR2 is FQNEAQ (reference sequence). The CDR3 DNA is TGTGCCAGCAGCTTTACCCCAGGTATGAACACTGAAGCTTTCTTT. Its translation is CASSFTPGMNTEAFF. Combining the CDR3 with reference TRBV7-9 and TRBJ1-1 gives the whole variable domain DTGVSQNPRHKITKRGQNVTFRCDPISEHNRLYWYRQTLGQGPEFLTYFQNEAQLEKSRLLSDRFSAERPKGSFSTLEIQRTEQGDSAMYLCASSFTPGMNTEAFFGQGTRLTVV.

The chain combines TRBV11-1 with TRBJ2-7; the D gene is possibly TRBD1 (6 bases). The CDR3 sequence is 13 residues long. CDR1 and CDR2 (germline): SGHAT, FQDESV (reference sequence). Trimming removed 5 bases from V and 2 bases from J, with 10 bases in between. As DNA, the CDR3 is TGTGCCAGCAGCGTGACAGGTACCTACGAGCAGTACTTC. Encoded protein: CASSVTGTYEQYF.

This chain's CDR3 is CASGTRGHSRSGKLFF. The CDR3 DNA reads as TGTGCCAGCGGTACGAGGGGACATTCCCGATCCGGAAAACTGTTTTTT. This rearrangement joins TRBV27 to TRBJ1-4; TRBD1 is a possible D gene (6 bases). The CDR3 length is 16 residues. The V end lost 8 bases, the J end lost 10 bases, and 26 bases lay between the germline ends. The germline V gene encodes CDR1 MNHEY and CDR2 SMNVEV (reference sequence).

The V call is TRBV4-1, the J call TRBJ2-5; 8 bases match TRBD1. Germline V CDR1 and CDR2: MGHRA, YSYEKL. Trimming took 0 bases from V and 4 from J; bases not matched to a gene: 7. This CDR3 has 16 amino acids. CDR3 amino acids: CASSQDLGTGGETQYF. The CDR3 DNA is TGCGCCAGCAGCCAAGATTTGGGGACAGGCGGAGAGACCCAGTACTTC.

For the CDR3, the DNA is TGTGCCAGCAGTCGATCCGGGACAGGCCTTAATCAGCCCCAGCATTTT. As protein: CASSRSGTGLNQPQHF. The gene calls are TRBV27 and TRBJ1-5; TRBD1 aligns across 8 bases. V was pared by 5 bases and J by 4 bases, with 10 bases of the junction left unmatched. CDR3 size: 16 residues. Germline loops: CDR1 MNHEY, CDR2 SMNVEV (reference sequence).